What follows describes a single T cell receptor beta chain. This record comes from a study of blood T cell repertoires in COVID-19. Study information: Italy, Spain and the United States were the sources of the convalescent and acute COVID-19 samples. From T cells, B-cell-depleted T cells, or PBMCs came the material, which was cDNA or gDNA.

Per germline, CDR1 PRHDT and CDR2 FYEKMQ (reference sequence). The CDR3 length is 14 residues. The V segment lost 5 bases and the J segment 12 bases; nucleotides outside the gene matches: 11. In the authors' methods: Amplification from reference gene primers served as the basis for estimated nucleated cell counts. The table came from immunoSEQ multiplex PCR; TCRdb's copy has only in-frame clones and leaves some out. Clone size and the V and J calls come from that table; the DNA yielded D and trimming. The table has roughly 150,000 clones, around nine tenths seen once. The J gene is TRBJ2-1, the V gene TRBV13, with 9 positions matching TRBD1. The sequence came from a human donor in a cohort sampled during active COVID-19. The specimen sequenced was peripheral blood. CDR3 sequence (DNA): TGTGCCAGCAGCCTAAGTTGGGACAGGGACGGGCAGTTCTTC. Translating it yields CASSLSWDRDGQFF.